This T cell receptor (beta chain) came from a study of cytomegalovirus exposure and HLA in healthy donors. Turning to the study itself: The roughly 110 validation repertoires were reported in a later analysis to have been generated on the same platform as the roughly 700 first-cohort repertoires.

As to this clone: Antigen unknown.

CDR1 is WSHSY, CDR2 SAAADI, per germline. V lost 3 bases to trimming and J lost 5 bases; unmatched junction nucleotides: 7. The CDR3 totals 15 residues. Profiling relied on immunoSEQ multiplex PCR, and the TCRdb table lists in-frame clones only, not all of them. The sample has about 64,000 clones; 95% are singletons. Findings and limits, study-wide: In vitro experiments confirmed that three CMV-associated chains were specific for CMV antigens. Rarity marked most TCR sequences, yet some public TCRs occurred in many donors. In the 130 or so validation repertoires, about 94% of cluster scores exceeded 0, per a later analysis.

The chain links TRBV10-2 to TRBJ2-5; 9 positions match TRBD1. The source is a woman between 18 and 29 years old in good health and CMV-seropositive. The specimen sequenced was PBMCs. CDR3 amino acids: CASSDHRGLRETQYF. The CDR3 DNA reads TGCGCCAGCAGTGATCACAGGGGGCTCAGGGAGACCCAGTACTTC.